This T cell receptor beta chain is drawn from a study of blood T cell repertoires in COVID-19. Study summary: There were acute and convalescent COVID-19 samples, and they came from the United States, Italy and Spain. Sources were T cells, B-cell-depleted T cells, or PBMCs; the material itself was cDNA or gDNA.

This clone has a handful of counts. Authors' analysis steps: Estimated nucleated cell counts came from reference gene primer amplification. Here immunoSEQ multiplex PCR was the method, and the copy in TCRdb shows in-frame clones only, minus some. V and J calls and clone size follow that table, whereas D and trimming were derived from the DNA. The table includes 97,000 or so clones, roughly 86% detected once. The TCR was taken from a man aged 35 to 55 with active or convalescent COVID-19. The material sequenced was peripheral blood.

Here the CDR3 DNA reads TGCGCCAGCAGTCCTGACGGAGTCGCTGGGGCCAACGTCCTGACTTTC. It is translated as CASSPDGVAGANVLTF. The chain is built from TRBV4-1 and TRBJ2-6; D uncertain. The CDR3 totals 16 residues. The germline CDR1 and CDR2 sequences are MGHRA and YSYEKL. V was trimmed by 6 bases and J by 2 bases, leaving 14 bases between them.